This T cell receptor beta chain was identified in a study of cytomegalovirus exposure and HLA in healthy donors. Overall study findings and caveats: Per published accounts, TCR beta sequences correctly predicted the HLA-A and HLA-B alleles of most subjects. Within an earlier analysis, most TCR beta V segments proved productive either about 90% or about 30% of the time. Using the classifier, cytomegalovirus status was reportedly diagnosed with high specificity and sensitivity. Follow-up analysis later connected one missense variant in DCLRE1C with trimming of TCR beta V- and J-genes.

This CDR3 contains 18 residues. Germline assignment: CDR1 SGHTA and CDR2 FQGTGA. The V and J ends lost 5 bases and 2 bases, in that order; junction bases with no gene match: 11. In regard to this clone: Antigen: not known.

Primers for the PCR totalled 60 Vbeta and 13 Jbeta. This table comes from immunoSEQ multiplex PCR, and its TCRdb copy is limited to in-frame clones, with some not included. The sample data list about 160,000 clones. This rearrangement joins TRBV7-3 to TRBJ2-6, with 8 bases aligning to TRBD1. The sequence derives from an older woman in good health and CMV-seronegative. Source material: PBMCs. CDR3 nucleotide sequence: TGTGCCAGCAGCCACATGGGGCAGGGGGCAACTGGGGCCAACGTCCTGACTTTC. It specifies CASSHMGQGATGANVLTF.